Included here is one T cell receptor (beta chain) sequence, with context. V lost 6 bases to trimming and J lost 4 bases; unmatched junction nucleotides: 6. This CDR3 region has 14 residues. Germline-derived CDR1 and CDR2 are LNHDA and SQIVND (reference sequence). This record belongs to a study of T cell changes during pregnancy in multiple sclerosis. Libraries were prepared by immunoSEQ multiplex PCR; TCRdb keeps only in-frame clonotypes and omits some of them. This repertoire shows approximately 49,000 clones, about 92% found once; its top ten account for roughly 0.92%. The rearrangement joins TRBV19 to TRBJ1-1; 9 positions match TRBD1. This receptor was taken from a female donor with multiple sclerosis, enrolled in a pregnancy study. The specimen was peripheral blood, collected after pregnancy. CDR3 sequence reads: CASRRDRASTEAFF. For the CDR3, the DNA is TGTGCCAGTAGACGGGACAGGGCGAGCACTGAAGCTTTCTTT. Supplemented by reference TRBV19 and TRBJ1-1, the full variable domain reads DGGITQSPKYLFRKEGQNVTLSCEQNLNHDAMYWYRQDPGQGLRLIYYSQIVNDFQKGDIAEGYSVSREKKESFPLTVTSAQKNPTAFYLCASRRDRASTEAFFGQGTRLTVV.